This T cell receptor beta chain is from a study of blood T cell repertoires in COVID-19. Germline CDR1 and CDR2: MRHNA and SNTAGT. The CDR3 sequence is 18 residues long. Losses at the gene ends were 2 bases for V and 4 bases for J; bases not matched to a gene: 12. The repertoire was sequenced with immunoSEQ multiplex PCR; TCRdb's copy has only in-frame clones and lacks some. The table includes 40,000 to 60,000 clones, approximately 88% detected once. Sequencing input: peripheral blood. The TCR was taken from a middle-aged man with active COVID-19. The gene calls are TRBV6-4 and TRBJ2-3; the match to TRBD1 covers 10 bases. CDR3 sequence reads: CASSDPFPGQGSPDTQYF. CDR3 DNA: TGTGCCAGCAGTGACCCATTCCCGGGACAGGGGAGCCCAGATACGCAGTATTTT.